This TCR beta chain was sequenced in a study of T cell responses to AZD1222 COVID-19 vaccine. This clone showed up just once. Clones were sequenced by immunoSEQ multiplex PCR, and TCRdb holds only the in-frame ones, with some missing. This table holds nearly 90,000 clones, nearly 90% found once. Per the germline V gene, CDR1 is SNHLY and CDR2 is FYNNEI. There are 16 residues in the CDR3. V lost 1 base, J lost 4 bases, and 14 bases lay in between. The clonotype comes from an adult in good health. The sequencing here drew on peripheral blood, taken on day 0 of AZD1222 vaccination. The chain couples TRBV2 to TRBJ1-3; TRBD1 is a possible D gene (5 bases). The CDR3 coding sequence is TGTGCCAGCAGTGAAGTACGACAGACTACGGGAAACACCATATATTTT. Protein sequence: CASSEVRQTTGNTIYF. Using reference TRBV2 and TRBJ1-3 for the parts outside the CDR3, the full variable domain is EPEVTQTPSHQVTQMGQEVILRCVPISNHLYFYWYRQILGQKVEFLVSFYNNEISEKSEIFDDQFSVERPDGSNFTLKIRSTKLEDSAMYFCASSEVRQTTGNTIYFGEGSWLTVV.